The entry that follows covers one T cell receptor beta chain sequence. Participant-reported clinical history was the basis for cohort assignment. Study processing details: Scientists estimated how many nucleated cells there were by amplifying reference gene primers. Generated by immunoSEQ multiplex PCR, the TCRdb table keeps only in-frame clones and is missing some. The V and J calls and clone size were taken over from that table, and D and trimming were inferred from the DNA. The table includes 300,000 to 350,000 clones, 90% detected once. This specimen comes from a study of blood T cell repertoires in COVID-19. Overall study: T cells, B-cell-depleted T cells, or PBMCs provided the cDNA or gDNA that served as material.

The CDR3 spans 15 residues. V gave up 1 base and J gave up 4 bases, with 11 bases separating them. Germline CDR1 MDHEN, CDR2 SYDVKM. The material sequenced was PBMCs or T cells enriched from blood (not recorded which). The sequence was collected from a woman aged 18-30 years with acute COVID-19. The gene calls are TRBV28 and TRBJ1-3; D unclear. DNA of the CDR3: TGTGCCAGCAGTTTATTTGGGCAGGAAGGAAACACCATATATTTT. Translating gives CASSLFGQEGNTIYF. Complete variable domain (other parts from reference TRBV28 and TRBJ1-3): DVKVTQSSRYLVKRTGEKVFLECVQDMDHENMFWYRQDPGLGLRLIYFSYDVKMKEKGDIPEGYSVSREKKERFSLILESASTNQTSMYLCASSLFGQEGNTIYFGEGSWLTVV.